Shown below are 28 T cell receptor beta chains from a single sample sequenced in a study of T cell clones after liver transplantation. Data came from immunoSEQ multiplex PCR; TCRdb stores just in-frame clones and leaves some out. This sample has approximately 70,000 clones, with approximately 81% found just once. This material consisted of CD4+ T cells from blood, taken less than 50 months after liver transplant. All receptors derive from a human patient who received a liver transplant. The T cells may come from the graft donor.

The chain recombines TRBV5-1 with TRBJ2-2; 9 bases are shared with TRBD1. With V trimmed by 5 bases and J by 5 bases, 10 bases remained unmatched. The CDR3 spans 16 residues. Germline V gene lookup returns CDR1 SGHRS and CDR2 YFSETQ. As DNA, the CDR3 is TGCGCCAGCAGAGCTACAGGGGGCGCAGGGACCGGGGAGCTGTTTTTT. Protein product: CASRATGGAGTGELFF.

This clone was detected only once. CDR3 DNA: TGTGCCAGCGGACATCTTAATCAGCCCCAGCATTTT. Translation gives CASGHLNQPQHF. This chain joins TRBV5-5 and TRBJ1-5; perhaps TRBD1 as D (5 bases). The germline V gene has CDR1 SGHKS and CDR2 YYEKEE (reference sequence). CDR3 size: 12 residues. V was trimmed by 7 bases and J by 4 bases, leaving 9 bases between them.

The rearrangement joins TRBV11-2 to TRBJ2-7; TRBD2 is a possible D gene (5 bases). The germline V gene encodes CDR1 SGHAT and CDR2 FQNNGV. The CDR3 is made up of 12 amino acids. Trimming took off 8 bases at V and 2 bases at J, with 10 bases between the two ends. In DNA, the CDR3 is TGTGCCAGCTCGAGCGGAGCCTACGAGCAGTACTTC. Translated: CASSSGAYEQYF.

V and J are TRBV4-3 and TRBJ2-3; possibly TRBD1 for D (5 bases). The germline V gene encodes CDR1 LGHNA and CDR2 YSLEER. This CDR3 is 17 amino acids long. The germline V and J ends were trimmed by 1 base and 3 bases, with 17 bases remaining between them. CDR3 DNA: TGCGCCAGCAGCCAAGTGGCCCCAAGGGGCAAGACAGATACGCAGTATTTT. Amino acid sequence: CASSQVAPRGKTDTQYF.

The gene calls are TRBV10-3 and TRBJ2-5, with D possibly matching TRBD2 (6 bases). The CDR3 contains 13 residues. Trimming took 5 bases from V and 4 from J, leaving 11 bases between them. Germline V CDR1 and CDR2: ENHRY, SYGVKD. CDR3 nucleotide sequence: TGTGCCATCAGTCCGGAGGGCCCAGAGACCCAGTACTTC. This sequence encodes CAISPEGPETQYF.

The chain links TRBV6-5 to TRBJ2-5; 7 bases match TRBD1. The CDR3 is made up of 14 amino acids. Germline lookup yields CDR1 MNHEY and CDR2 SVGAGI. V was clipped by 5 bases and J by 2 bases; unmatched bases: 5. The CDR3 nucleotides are TGTGCCAGCAGTAAGCTGGGACAGCAAGAGACCCAGTACTTC. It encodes CASSKLGQQETQYF.

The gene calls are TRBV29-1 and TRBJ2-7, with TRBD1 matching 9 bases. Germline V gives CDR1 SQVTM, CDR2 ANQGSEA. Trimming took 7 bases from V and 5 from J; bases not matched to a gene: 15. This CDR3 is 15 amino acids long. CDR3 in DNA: TGCAGCGCGATCGTGTTGGGACAGGGTATCCACGAGCAGTACTTC. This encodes CSAIVLGQGIHEQYF.

CDR3 residues: CASSFRGASDTQYF. The CDR3, as DNA: TGTGCCAGCAGCTTTCGGGGGGCATCAGATACGCAGTATTTT. The chain carries TRBV13 and TRBJ2-3; TRBD2 is a possible D gene (7 bases). The germline V gene encodes CDR1 PRHDT and CDR2 FYEKMQ (reference sequence). The length of the CDR3 is 14 residues. V was trimmed by 3 bases and J by 4 bases, leaving 11 bases between them.

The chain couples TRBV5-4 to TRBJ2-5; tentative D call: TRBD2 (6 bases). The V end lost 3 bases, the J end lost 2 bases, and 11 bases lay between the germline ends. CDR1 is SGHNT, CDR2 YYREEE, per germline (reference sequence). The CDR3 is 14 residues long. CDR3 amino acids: CASSSVLAQETQYF. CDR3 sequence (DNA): TGTGCCAGCAGCTCGGTTCTAGCGCAAGAGACCCAGTACTTC.

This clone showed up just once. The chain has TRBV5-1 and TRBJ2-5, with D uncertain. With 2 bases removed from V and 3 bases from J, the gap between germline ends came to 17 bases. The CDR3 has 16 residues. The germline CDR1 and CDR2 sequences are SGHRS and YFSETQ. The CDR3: CASSLQDSALEETQYF. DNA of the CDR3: TGCGCCAGCAGCTTACAAGACTCAGCATTAGAAGAGACCCAGTACTTC.

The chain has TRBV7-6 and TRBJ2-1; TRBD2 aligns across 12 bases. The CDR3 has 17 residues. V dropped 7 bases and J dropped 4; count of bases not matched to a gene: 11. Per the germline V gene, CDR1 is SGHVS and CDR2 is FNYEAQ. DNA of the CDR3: TGTGCCAGCACCGGAAGAGGACTAGCGGGGTCTTACAATGAGCAGTTCTTC. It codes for CASTGRGLAGSYNEQFF.

This chain's CDR3 is CASSYGRADQPQHF. Written as DNA, the CDR3 is TGTGCCAGCAGTTACGGCAGGGCGGACCAGCCCCAGCATTTT. The rearrangement joins TRBV6-6 to TRBJ1-5, with a weak D call TRBD1 (5 bases). The V and J ends lost 2 bases and 7 bases respectively, with 12 bases between them. There are 14 residues in the CDR3. The V gene's germline CDR1 is MNHNY and CDR2 SVGAGI (reference sequence).

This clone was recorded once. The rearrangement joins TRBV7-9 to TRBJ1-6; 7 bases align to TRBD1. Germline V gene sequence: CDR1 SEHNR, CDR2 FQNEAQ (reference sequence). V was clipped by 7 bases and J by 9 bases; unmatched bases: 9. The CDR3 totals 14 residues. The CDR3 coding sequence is TGTGCCAGCACCCCAGGGGGAGACGGTTCACCCCTCCACTTT. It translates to CASTPGGDGSPLHF. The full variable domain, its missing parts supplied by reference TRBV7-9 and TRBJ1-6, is DTGVSQNPRHKITKRGQNVTFRCDPISEHNRLYWYRQTLGQGPEFLTYFQNEAQLEKSRLLSDRFSAERPKGSFSTLEIQRTEQGDSAMYLCASTPGGDGSPLHFGNGTRLTVT.

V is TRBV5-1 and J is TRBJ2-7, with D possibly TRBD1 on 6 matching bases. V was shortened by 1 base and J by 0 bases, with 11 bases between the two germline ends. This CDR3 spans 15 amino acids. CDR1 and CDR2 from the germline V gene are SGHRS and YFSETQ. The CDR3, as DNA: TGCGCCAGCAGCTTGTACTTGGGGGCCTCCTACGAGCAGTACTTC. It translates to CASSLYLGASYEQYF.

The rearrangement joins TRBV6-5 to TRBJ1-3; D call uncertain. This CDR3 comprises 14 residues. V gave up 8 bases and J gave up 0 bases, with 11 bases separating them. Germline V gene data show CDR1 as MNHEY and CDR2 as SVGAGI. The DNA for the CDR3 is TGTGCCAGCGAGGCGGCGAGCTCTGGAAACACCATATATTTT. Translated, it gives CASEAASSGNTIYF.

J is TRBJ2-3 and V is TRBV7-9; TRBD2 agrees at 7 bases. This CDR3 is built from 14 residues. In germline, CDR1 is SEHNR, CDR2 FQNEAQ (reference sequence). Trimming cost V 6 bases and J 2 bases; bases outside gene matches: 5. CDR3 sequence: CASSVTSPTDTQYF. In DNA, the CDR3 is TGTGCCAGCAGTGTGACTAGCCCCACAGATACGCAGTATTTT. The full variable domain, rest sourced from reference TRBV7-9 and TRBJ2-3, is DTGVSQNPRHKITKRGQNVTFRCDPISEHNRLYWYRQTLGQGPEFLTYFQNEAQLEKSRLLSDRFSAERPKGSFSTLEIQRTEQGDSAMYLCASSVTSPTDTQYFGPGTRLTVL.

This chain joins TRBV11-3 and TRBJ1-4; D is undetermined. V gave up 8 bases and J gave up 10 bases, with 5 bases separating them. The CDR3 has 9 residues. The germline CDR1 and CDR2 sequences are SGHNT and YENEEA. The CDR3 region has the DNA TGTGCCAGCTCAGTAAAACTGTTTTTT. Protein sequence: CASSVKLFF.

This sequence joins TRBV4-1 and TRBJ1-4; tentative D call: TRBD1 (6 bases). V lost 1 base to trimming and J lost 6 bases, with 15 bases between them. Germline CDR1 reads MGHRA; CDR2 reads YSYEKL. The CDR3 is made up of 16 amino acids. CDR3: CASSQVRGANDEKLFF. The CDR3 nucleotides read TGCGCCAGCAGCCAAGTCCGGGGGGCGAACGATGAAAAACTGTTTTTT.

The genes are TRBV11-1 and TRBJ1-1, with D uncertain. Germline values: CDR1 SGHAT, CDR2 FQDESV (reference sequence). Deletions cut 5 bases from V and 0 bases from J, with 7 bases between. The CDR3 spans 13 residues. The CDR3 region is CASSQTVNTEAFF. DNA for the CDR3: TGTGCCAGCAGCCAAACAGTGAACACTGAAGCTTTCTTT.

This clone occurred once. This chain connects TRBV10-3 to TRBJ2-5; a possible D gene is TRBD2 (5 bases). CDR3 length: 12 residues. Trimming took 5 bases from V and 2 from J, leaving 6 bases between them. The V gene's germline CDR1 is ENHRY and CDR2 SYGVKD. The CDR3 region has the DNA TGTGCCATCAGTTCGGGGCAAGAGACCCAGTACTTC. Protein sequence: CAISSGQETQYF.

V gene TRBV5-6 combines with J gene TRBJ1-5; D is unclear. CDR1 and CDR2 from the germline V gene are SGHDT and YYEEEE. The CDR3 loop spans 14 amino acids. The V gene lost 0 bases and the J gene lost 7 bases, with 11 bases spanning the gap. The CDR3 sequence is CASSLGEVSQPQHF. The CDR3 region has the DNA TGTGCCAGCAGCTTGGGGGAGGTCAGCCAGCCCCAGCATTTT. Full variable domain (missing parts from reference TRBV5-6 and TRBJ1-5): DAGVTQSPTHLIKTRGQQVTLRCSPKSGHDTVSWYQQALGQGPQFIFQYYEEEERQRGNFPDRFSGHQFPNYSSELNVNALLLGDSALYLCASSLGEVSQPQHFGDGTRLSIL.

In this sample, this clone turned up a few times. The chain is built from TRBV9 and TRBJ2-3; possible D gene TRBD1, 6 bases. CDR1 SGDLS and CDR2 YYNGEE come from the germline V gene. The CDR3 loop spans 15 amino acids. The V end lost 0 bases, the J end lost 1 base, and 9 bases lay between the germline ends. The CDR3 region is CASSVGGGGTDTQYF. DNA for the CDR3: TGTGCCAGCAGCGTAGGAGGGGGAGGCACAGATACGCAGTATTTT.

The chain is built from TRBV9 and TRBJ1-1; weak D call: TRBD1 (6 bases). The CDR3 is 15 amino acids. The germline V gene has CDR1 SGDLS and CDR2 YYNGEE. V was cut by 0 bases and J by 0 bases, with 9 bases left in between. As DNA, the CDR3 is TGTGCCAGCAGCGTAGAAGGGGGTTTGAACACTGAAGCTTTCTTT. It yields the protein CASSVEGGLNTEAFF.

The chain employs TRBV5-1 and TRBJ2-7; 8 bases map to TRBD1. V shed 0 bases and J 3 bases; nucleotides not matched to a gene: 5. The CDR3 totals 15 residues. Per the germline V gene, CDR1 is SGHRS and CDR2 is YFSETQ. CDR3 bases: TGCGCCAGCAGCTTGGGGCTGACAGGGGACTACGAGCAGTACTTC. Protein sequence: CASSLGLTGDYEQYF.

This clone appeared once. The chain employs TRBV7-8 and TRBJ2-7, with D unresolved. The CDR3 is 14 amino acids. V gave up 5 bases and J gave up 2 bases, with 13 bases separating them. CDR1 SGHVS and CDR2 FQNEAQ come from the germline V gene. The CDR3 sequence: CASSPDRVTYEQYF. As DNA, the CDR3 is TGTGCCAGCAGCCCAGACCGAGTAACCTACGAGCAGTACTTC.

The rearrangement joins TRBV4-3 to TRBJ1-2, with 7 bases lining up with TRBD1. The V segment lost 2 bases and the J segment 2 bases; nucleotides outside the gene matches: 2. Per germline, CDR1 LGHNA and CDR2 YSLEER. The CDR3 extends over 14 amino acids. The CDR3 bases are TGCGCCAGCAGCCAACTACAGGGGAACTATGGCTACACCTTC. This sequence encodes CASSQLQGNYGYTF.

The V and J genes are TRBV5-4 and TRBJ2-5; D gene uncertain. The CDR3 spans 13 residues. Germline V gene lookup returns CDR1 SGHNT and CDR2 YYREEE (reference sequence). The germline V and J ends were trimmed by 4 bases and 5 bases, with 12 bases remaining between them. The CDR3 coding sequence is TGTGCCAGCAGCCTCGAGACCGCGGAGACCCAGTACTTC. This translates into CASSLETAETQYF.

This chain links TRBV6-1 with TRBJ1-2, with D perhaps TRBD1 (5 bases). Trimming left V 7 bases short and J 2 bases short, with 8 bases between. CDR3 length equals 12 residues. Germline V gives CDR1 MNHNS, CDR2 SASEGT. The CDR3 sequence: CASTGRNYGYTF. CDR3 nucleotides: TGTGCCAGCACGGGACGGAACTATGGCTACACCTTC.